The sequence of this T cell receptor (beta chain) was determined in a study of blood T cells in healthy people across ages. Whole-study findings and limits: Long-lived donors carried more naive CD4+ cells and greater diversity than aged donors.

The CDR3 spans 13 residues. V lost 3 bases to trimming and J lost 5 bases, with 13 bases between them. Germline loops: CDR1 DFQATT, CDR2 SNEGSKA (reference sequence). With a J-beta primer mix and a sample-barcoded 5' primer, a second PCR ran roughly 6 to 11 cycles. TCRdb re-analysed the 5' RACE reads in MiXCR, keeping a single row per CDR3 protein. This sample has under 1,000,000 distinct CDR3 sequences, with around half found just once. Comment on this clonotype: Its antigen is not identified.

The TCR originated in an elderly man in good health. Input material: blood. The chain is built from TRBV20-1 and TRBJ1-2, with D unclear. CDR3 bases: TGCAGTGCTAGCCCCCCGGGGAAGTATGGCTACACCTTC. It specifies CSASPPGKYGYTF.